The T cell receptor beta chain described here comes from a study of cytomegalovirus exposure and HLA in healthy donors. Remarks on this clone: As yet, its antigen is unknown.

Regarding the study as a whole: Donors were assumed by presence/absence analyses to have roughly uniform sequencing depth.

Vbeta (60) and Jbeta (13) primers were used in the PCR. Sequenced by immunoSEQ multiplex PCR; TCRdb stores in-frame clones only, minus some. The sample gives 150,000 to 200,000 clones, under 85% of which show up once; around 3% is in the top ten. This receptor was identified in a female donor in good health and CMV-seronegative. Sequencing was done on a sample of PBMCs.

The CDR3 DNA is TGTGCCAGCAGTTCACCAGGGCTCTCTGGAAACACCATATATTTT. Amino acid sequence: CASSSPGLSGNTIYF. The chain carries TRBV6-5 and TRBJ1-3; TRBD1 might be the D (5 bases). Germline loops: CDR1 MNHEY, CDR2 SVGAGI. Trimming took off 4 bases at V and 0 bases at J, with 10 bases between the two ends. CDR3 length: 15 amino acids.